This TCR beta chain was sequenced for a study of Ad26.COV2.S vaccination and SARS-CoV-2 variants. Turning to the study itself: In the COV1001 trial, the donor was in the Ad26.COV2.S arm.

Treatment of the sample: 15 to 20 received Ad26.COV2.S at low or high dose, single or two shots; a few received placebo; per-sample allocation not given. Samples came from day 63 after the first vaccine or placebo injection. This person who donated was an adult of 18-55 years in Boston. Spike of the Wuhan-strain SARS-CoV-2 was expressed by an Ad26 vector, which formed the vaccine. Some clones are missing from TCRdb's copy, which holds only in-frame ones; the method was immunoSEQ multiplex PCR. The sample carries hundreds of thousands of clones, 87% recorded once. The CDR3 totals 16 residues. Trimming removed 6 bases from V and 0 bases from J, with 15 bases in between. Germline CDR1 is SGHNT and CDR2 is YENEEA.

The chain links TRBV11-3 to TRBJ2-1, with D hard to call. The sequence was obtained from a person between 18 and 59 years old who received the Ad26.COV2.S COVID-19 vaccine or a placebo. The sequenced sample was peripheral blood, obtained in a trial of Ad26.COV2.S vaccine versus placebo. The CDR3 here is CASSSGRKSSYNEQFF. DNA of the CDR3: TGTGCCAGCAGTTCCGGACGGAAGAGCTCCTACAATGAGCAGTTCTTC.